This T cell receptor (beta chain) was retrieved from a study of cytotoxic CD8 clonotypes in ibrutinib-treated CLL. The protocol was immunoSEQ multiplex PCR, while the TCRdb copy is restricted to in-frame clones and leaves out a portion. The sample records 200,000 or so clones, just under 80% being singletons. The clonotype comes from a human donor with chronic lymphocytic leukemia. The sample was PBMCs, taken after 12 months of ibrutinib treatment.

The DNA for the CDR3 is TGTGCCAGCAGCAGCCTTGACAGGGGTTCCTACGAGCAGTACTTC. Residues: CASSSLDRGSYEQYF. The chain combines TRBV7-9 with TRBJ2-7; 8 bases align to TRBD1. Germline CDR1 reads SEHNR; CDR2 reads FQNEAQ (reference sequence). The V gene end was trimmed by 5 bases and the J gene end by 1 base; junction bases not matched to a gene: 7. The CDR3 runs to 15 residues.